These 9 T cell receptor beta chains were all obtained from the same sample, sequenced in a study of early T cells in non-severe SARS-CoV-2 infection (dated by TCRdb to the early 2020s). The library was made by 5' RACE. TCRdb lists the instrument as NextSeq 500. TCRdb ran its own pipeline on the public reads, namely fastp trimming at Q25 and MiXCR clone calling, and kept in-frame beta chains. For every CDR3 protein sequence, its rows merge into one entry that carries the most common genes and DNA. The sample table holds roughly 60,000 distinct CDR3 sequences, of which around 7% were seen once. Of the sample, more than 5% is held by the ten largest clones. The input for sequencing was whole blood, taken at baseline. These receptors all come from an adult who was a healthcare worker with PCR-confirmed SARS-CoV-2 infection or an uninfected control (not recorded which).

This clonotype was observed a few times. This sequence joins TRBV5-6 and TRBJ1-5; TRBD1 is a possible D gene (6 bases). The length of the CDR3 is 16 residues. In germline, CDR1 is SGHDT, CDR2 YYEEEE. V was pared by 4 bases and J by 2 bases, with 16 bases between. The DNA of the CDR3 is TGTGCCAGCAGCCCAGGAGGGGGGCAGGGCAATCAGCCCCAGCATTTT. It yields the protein CASSPGGGQGNQPQHF.

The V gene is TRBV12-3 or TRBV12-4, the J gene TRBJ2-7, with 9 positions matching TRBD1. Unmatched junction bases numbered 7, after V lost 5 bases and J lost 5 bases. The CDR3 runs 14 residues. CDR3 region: CASSPRTGVHEQYF. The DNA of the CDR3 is TGTGCCAGCAGTCCACGGACAGGGGTCCACGAGCAGTACTTC.

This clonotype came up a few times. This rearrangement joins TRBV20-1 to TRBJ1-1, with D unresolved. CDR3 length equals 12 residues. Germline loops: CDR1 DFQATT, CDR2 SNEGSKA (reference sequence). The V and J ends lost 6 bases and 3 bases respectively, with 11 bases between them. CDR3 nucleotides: TGCAGTGCCTTCTCCGTCTACACTGAAGCTTTCTTT. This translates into CSAFSVYTEAFF.

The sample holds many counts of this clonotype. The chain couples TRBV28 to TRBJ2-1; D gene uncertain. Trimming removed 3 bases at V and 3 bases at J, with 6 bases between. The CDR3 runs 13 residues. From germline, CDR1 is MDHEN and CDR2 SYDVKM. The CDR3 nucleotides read TGTGCCAGCAGTTTCACTATCTACAATGAGCAGTTCTTC. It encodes CASSFTIYNEQFF.

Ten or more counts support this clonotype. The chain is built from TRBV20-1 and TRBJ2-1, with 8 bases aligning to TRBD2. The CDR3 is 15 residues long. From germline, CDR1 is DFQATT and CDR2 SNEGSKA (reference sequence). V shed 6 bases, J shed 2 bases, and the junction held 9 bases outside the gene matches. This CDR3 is CSARERGRPYNEQFF. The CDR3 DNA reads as TGCAGTGCGAGGGAGCGGGGGCGCCCCTACAATGAGCAGTTCTTC.

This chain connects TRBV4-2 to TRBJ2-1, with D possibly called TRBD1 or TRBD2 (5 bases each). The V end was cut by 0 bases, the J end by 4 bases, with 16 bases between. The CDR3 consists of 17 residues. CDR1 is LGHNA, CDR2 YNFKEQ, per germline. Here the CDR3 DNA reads TGTGCCAGCAGCCAAGAAGGATTCGGGGCTAGGTACAATGAGCAGTTCTTC. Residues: CASSQEGFGARYNEQFF.

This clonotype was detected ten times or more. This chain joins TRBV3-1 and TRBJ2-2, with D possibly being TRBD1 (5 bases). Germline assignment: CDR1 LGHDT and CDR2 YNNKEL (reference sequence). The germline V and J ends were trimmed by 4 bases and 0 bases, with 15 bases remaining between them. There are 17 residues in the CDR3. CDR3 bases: TGTGCCAGCAGCCTTCAGTCGCGGACATCGAACACCGGGGAGCTGTTTTTT. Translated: CASSLQSRTSNTGELFF.

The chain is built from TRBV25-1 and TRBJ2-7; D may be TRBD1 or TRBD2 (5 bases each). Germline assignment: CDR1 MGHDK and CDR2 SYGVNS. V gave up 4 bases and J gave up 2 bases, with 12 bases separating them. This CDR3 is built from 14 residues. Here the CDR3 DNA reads TGTGCCAGCAGTGGGACGGTGGGACCCTACGAGCAGTACTTC. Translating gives CASSGTVGPYEQYF.

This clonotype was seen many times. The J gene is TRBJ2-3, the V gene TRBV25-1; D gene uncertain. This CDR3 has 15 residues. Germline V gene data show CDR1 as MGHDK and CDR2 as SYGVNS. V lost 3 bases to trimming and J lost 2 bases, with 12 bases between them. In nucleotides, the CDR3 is TGTGCCAGCAGTGATTCGTCTTCCCCCACAGATACGCAGTATTTT. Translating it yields CASSDSSSPTDTQYF.